Below are 22 T cell receptor beta chains sequenced from a single sample in a study of blood T cells in healthy people across ages. It was with a sample-barcoded 5' primer and a J-beta primer mix that a second PCR of about 6 to 12 cycles was run. TCRdb re-analysed the 5' RACE reads in MiXCR, keeping a single row per CDR3 protein. The sample includes some 710,000 distinct CDR3 sequences, over 20% seen only once; the top ten take around a fifth. Sequencing was done on a sample of blood. The origin of the receptors is a man between 65 and 85 years old in good health.

This clonotype was recorded many times. The genes are TRBV20-1 and TRBJ2-2; 7 nucleotides align to TRBD1. From germline, CDR1 is DFQATT and CDR2 SNEGSKA (reference sequence). CDR3 length: 14 amino acids. The junction had 10 bases not matched to a gene; V was cut back by 6 bases and J by 6 bases. The CDR3 protein is CSARGGTESGELFF. The CDR3 bases are TGCAGTGCCCGAGGGGGCACTGAGTCCGGGGAGCTGTTTTTT.

At least ten counts were recorded for this clonotype. The CDR3 loop reads CASSPGTGYTEAFF. CDR3 bases: TGTGCCAGCTCACCGGGTACCGGGTACACTGAAGCTTTCTTT. This chain uses TRBV18 with TRBJ1-1, with D unresolved. Germline CDR1 reads KGHSH; CDR2 reads LQKENI. Trimming shortened V by 3 bases and J by 3 bases, and 11 bases separated the two germline ends. This CDR3 spans 14 amino acids.

This clonotype was counted between two and nine times. The chain combines TRBV7-3 with TRBJ1-2; D is uncertain. There are 12 residues in the CDR3. Germline V gene sequence: CDR1 SGHTA, CDR2 FQGTGA. The germline V and J ends were trimmed by 6 bases and 6 bases, with 11 bases remaining between them. CDR3 DNA sequence: TGTGCCAGCAGAAAAGGCGAGGATGGCTACACCTTC. This encodes CASRKGEDGYTF.

In its sample, this clonotype was seen a few times. This chain connects TRBV12-3 or TRBV12-4 to TRBJ2-1; D remains unclear. This CDR3 has 12 residues. With 3 bases removed from V and 8 bases from J, the gap between germline ends came to 8 bases. CDR3 coding DNA: TGTGCCAGCAGTTTCTTCGGCGATGAGCAGTTCTTC. As protein: CASSFFGDEQFF.

This clonotype showed up just a few times. The V gene is TRBV7-2, the J gene TRBJ2-5; D gene ambiguous. The CDR3 loop spans 13 amino acids. The ends were cut back, 8 bases at V and 0 bases at J, with 10 bases in the middle. Germline assignment: CDR1 SGHTA and CDR2 FQGNSA. The CDR3 is CASVWGNQETQYF. The DNA for the CDR3 is TGTGCCAGCGTATGGGGTAACCAAGAGACCCAGTACTTC.

The rearrangement joins TRBV10-2 to TRBJ2-5; 9 nucleotides match TRBD2. Per the germline V gene, CDR1 is WSHSY and CDR2 is SAAADI. This CDR3 has 16 residues. V gave up 5 bases and J gave up 1 base; unmatched junction bases: 8. CDR3 sequence: CASSSLGRGGQETQYF. In nucleotides, the CDR3 is TGCGCCAGCAGTTCCCTGGGGCGGGGGGGCCAAGAGACCCAGTACTTC.

This clonotype was counted between two and nine times. V usage is TRBV5-1 and J usage is TRBJ2-1, with 7 nucleotides matching TRBD2. Looked up from germline, CDR1 is SGHRS and CDR2 is YFSETQ. This CDR3 is 13 amino acids long. V was clipped by 6 bases and J by 6 bases; unmatched bases: 6. As DNA, the CDR3 is TGCGCCAGCACGCTGGCGGGAGCCAATGAGCAGTTCTTC. It translates to CASTLAGANEQFF.

The J gene is TRBJ1-4, the V gene TRBV5-1, with 8 bases lining up with TRBD1. J lost 7 bases, V lost 0 bases, and 5 bases had no gene match. The CDR3 covers 15 residues. Germline CDR1 and CDR2: SGHRS and YFSETQ. For the CDR3, the DNA is TGCGCCAGCAGCTTGGTTCAGGGGGCGGGTGAAAAACTGTTTTTT. This encodes CASSLVQGAGEKLFF. Drawing the rest from reference TRBV5-1 and TRBJ1-4, the complete variable domain is KAGVTQTPRYLIKTRGQQVTLSCSPISGHRSVSWYQQTPGQGLQFLFEYFSETQRNKGNFPGRFSGRQFSNSRSEMNVSTLELGDSALYLCASSLVQGAGEKLFFGSGTQLSVL.

The J gene is TRBJ2-5, the V gene TRBV20-1; TRBD1 might be the D (6 bases). The V end lost 6 bases, the J end lost 4 bases, and 15 bases lay between the germline ends. From germline, CDR1 is DFQATT and CDR2 SNEGSKA (reference sequence). This CDR3 has 13 residues. The DNA for the CDR3 is TGCAGTGCCCCCTGGGGGCTAGCAGAGACCCAGTACTTC. Amino acids: CSAPWGLAETQYF.

The chain recombines TRBV27 with TRBJ2-5; D is unresolved. Gene TRBJ2-1 matches the end of the DNA better, so the J call may be wrong. Germline V gene sequence: CDR1 MNHEY, CDR2 SMNVEV (reference sequence). CDR3 length: 11 amino acids. The CDR3 region is CASSFGLKQFF. DNA for the CDR3: TGTGCCAGCAGTTTCGGTCTAAAGCAGTTCTTC.

The genes are TRBV29-1 and TRBJ1-3; no clear D. The CDR3 sequence is 12 residues long. V was pared by 3 bases and J by 4 bases, with 7 bases between. The germline V gene has CDR1 SQVTM and CDR2 ANQGSEA. CDR3 nucleotides: TGCAGCGTTGAGTTGCAGGGAAACACCATATATTTT. Residues: CSVELQGNTIYF. The full variable domain, completed using reference TRBV29-1 and TRBJ1-3, is SAVISQKPSRDICQRGTSLTIQCQVDSQVTMMFWYRQQPGQSLTLIATANQGSEATYESGFVIDKFPISRPNLTFSTLTVSNMSPEDSSIYLCSVELQGNTIYFGEGSWLTVV.

This clonotype was picked up many times. The V and J genes are TRBV30 and TRBJ1-2; D might be TRBD1 (5 bases). Germline V gene lookup returns CDR1 GTSNPN and CDR2 SVGIG (reference sequence). The CDR3 is made up of 14 amino acids. Trimming pared 0 bases from V and 4 bases from J, leaving 12 bases between. The CDR3, as DNA: TGTGCCTGGAGTGTATCTGGGGGTTCCTATGGCTACACCTTC. It translates to CAWSVSGGSYGYTF.

The V gene is TRBV20-1, the J gene TRBJ2-1; 10 bases align to TRBD2. CDR1 and CDR2 (germline): DFQATT, SNEGSKA (reference sequence). The CDR3 sequence is 15 residues long. The trim removed 4 bases at V and 5 bases at J, leaving 8 bases unmatched. DNA for the CDR3: TGCAGTGCTACCCAGCGGGAGGGCCGGGACAATGAGCAGTTCTTC. It codes for CSATQREGRDNEQFF.

The V gene is TRBV6-2 or TRBV6-3, the J gene TRBJ2-1, with D possibly TRBD1 on 5 matching bases. The end of the DNA fits TRBJ2-7 better, so the J call may be wrong. Looked up from germline, CDR1 is MNHEY and CDR2 is SVGEGT. There are 14 residues in the CDR3. The chain's CDR3 is CASSYLLGPNEQYV. The CDR3, as DNA: TGTGCCAGCAGTTACTTGCTGGGGCCCAACGAGCAGTACGTC.

This clonotype occurred many times. The rearrangement uses TRBV7-6 and TRBJ2-5, with 7 bases matching TRBD1. Germline values: CDR1 SGHVS, CDR2 FNYEAQ. The CDR3 totals 13 residues. V shed 4 bases, J shed 4 bases, and the junction held 3 bases outside the gene matches. The CDR3 region has the DNA TGTGCCAGCAGCTCGAGGGGGCGAGAGACCCAGTACTTC. This encodes CASSSRGRETQYF. Variable domain in full (rest from reference TRBV7-6 and TRBJ2-5): GAGVSQSPRYKVTKRGQDVALRCDPISGHVSLYWYRQALGQGPEFLTYFNYEAQQDKSGLPNDRFSAERPEGSISTLTIQRTEQRDSAMYRCASSSRGRETQYFGPGTRLLVL.

This clonotype turned up a few times. This chain uses TRBV23-1 with TRBJ2-3, with 7 nucleotides matching TRBD1. TRBV23-1 is an ORF, and what it does is uncertain. With V trimmed by 9 bases and J by 4 bases, 7 bases remained unmatched. This CDR3 contains 13 residues. The CDR3: CASGTEGPDTQYF. The CDR3 coding sequence is TGCGCCAGTGGGACAGAGGGTCCAGATACGCAGTATTTT.

This clonotype turned up a few times. This rearrangement joins TRBV18 to TRBJ1-5; D remains ambiguous. The V gene lost 0 bases and the J gene lost 2 bases, with 5 bases spanning the gap. The CDR3 covers 14 residues. Per germline, CDR1 KGHSH and CDR2 LQKENI. This CDR3 reads CASSPPGGNQPQHF. DNA of the CDR3: TGTGCCAGCTCACCACCGGGCGGCAATCAGCCCCAGCATTTT.

The chain links TRBV20-1 to TRBJ2-3; D ambiguous. CDR3 length: 15 residues. CDR1 and CDR2 from the germline V gene are DFQATT and SNEGSKA (reference sequence). Trimming left V 6 bases short and J 0 bases short, with 16 bases between. The CDR3 DNA sequence: TGCAGTGCGCAGCCCCTAGGAATTAGCACAGATACGCAGTATTTT. Residues: CSAQPLGISTDTQYF.

The rearrangement joins TRBV11-2 to TRBJ2-3, with D possibly being TRBD1 (5 bases). Trimming removed 5 bases at V and 5 bases at J, with 14 bases between. Per germline, CDR1 SGHAT and CDR2 FQNNGV. This CDR3 comprises 14 residues. CDR3 DNA: TGTGCCAGCAGCCCGAGACAGTTTGGAGATACGCAGTATTTT. It is translated as CASSPRQFGDTQYF.

In its sample, this clonotype was seen a few times. The rearrangement uses TRBV28 and TRBJ2-3; 8 positions agree with TRBD2. The CDR3 is 18 amino acids. Germline assignment: CDR1 MDHEN and CDR2 SYDVKM. Germline trimming cut 2 bases from V and 2 bases from J; bases unmatched to any gene: 12. The CDR3 spells CASSLPSDGRAPTDTQYF. In DNA, the CDR3 is TGTGCCAGCAGTTTACCTAGTGACGGGAGGGCCCCCACAGATACGCAGTATTTT.

This clonotype came up many times. The CDR3 here is CASRTHNYGYTF. In nucleotides, the CDR3 is TGTGCCAGTAGGACACATAACTATGGCTACACCTTC. V and J are TRBV19 and TRBJ1-2; D is unresolved. V was clipped by 6 bases and J by 1 base, with 6 bases between them. This CDR3 contains 12 residues. Germline V gives CDR1 LNHDA, CDR2 SQIVND (reference sequence).

Ten or more counts support this clonotype. J is TRBJ2-7 and V is TRBV20-1; the D is unclear. The germline gives CDR1 DFQATT, CDR2 SNEGSKA (reference sequence). The CDR3 is 14 amino acids. Trimming stripped 3 bases from V and 0 bases from J, with 12 bases between. CDR3 DNA: TGCAGTGCTAGGGCCGACTTGAGCTCCTACGAGCAGTACTTC. Translation: CSARADLSSYEQYF.